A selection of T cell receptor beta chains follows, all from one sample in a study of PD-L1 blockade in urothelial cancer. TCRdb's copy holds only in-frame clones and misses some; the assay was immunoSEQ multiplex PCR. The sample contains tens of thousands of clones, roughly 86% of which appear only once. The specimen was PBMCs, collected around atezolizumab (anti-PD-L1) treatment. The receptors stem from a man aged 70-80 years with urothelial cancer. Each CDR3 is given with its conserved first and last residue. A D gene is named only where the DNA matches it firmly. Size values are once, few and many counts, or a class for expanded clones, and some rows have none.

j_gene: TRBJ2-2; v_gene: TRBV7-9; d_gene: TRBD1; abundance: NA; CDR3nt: TGTGCCAGCAGCTCAACAGGGGGCGCGGGGACCGGGGAGCTGTTTTTT; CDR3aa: CASSSTGGAGTGELFF
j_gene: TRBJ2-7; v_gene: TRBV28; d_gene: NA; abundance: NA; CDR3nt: TGTGCCAGCAGCCTCGGGGGAGCGGAGACCTACGAGCAGTACTTC; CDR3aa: CASSLGGAETYEQYF
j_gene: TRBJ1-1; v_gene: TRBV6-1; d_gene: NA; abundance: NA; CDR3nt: TGTGCCAGCAGTGTCTCCGGGGGGAACACTGAAGCTTTCTTT; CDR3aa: CASSVSGGNTEAFF
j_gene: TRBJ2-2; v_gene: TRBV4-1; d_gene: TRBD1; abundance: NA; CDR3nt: TGCGCCAGCAGCCAATCGGGACAGGGTATCTCCGGGGAGCTGTTTTTT; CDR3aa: CASSQSGQGISGELFF
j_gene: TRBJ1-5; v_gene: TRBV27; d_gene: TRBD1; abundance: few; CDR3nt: TGTGCCAGCAGTTCGACAGGGGAAAGCAATCAGCCCCAGCATTTT; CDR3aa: CASSSTGESNQPQHF
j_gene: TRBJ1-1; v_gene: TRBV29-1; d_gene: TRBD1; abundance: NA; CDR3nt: TGCAGCGTTGCCCTTTGGACAGGGGAAAGGAACACTGAAGCTTTCTTT; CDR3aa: CSVALWTGERNTEAFF
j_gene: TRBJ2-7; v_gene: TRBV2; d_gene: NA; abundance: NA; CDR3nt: TGTGCCAGCAGCACAGGCCGCGAGCAGTACTTC; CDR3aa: CASSTGREQYF
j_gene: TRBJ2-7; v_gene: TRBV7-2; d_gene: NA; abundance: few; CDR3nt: TGTGCCAGCAGCTCAGGGGCAGGGTTCTCCTACGAGCAGTACTTC; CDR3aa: CASSSGAGFSYEQYF
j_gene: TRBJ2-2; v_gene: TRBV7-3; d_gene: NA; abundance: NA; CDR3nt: TGTGCCAGCAGCTCCACAGGGTCGGTCGGGGAGCTGTTTTTT; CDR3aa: CASSSTGSVGELFF
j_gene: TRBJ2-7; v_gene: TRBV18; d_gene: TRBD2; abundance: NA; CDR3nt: TGTGCCAGCTCACCATATGGGACTAGCGTTGGGTCCTACGAGCAGTACTTC; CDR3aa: CASSPYGTSVGSYEQYF
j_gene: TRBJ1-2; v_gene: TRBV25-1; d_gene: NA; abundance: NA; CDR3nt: TGTGCCAGCAGGGGAACAGGATTGTTTGGCTACACCTTC; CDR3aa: CASRGTGLFGYTF
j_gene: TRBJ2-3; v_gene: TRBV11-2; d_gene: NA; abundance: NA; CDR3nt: TGTGCCAGCAGCAAGACTAATGGGGGCACAGATACGCAGTATTTT; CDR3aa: CASSKTNGGTDTQYF
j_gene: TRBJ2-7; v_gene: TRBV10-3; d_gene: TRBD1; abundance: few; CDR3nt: TGTGCCATCAGTGAGTCGTTTCGGACAGGTCTTTCGGACGAGGAGTACTTC; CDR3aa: CAISESFRTGLSDEEYF
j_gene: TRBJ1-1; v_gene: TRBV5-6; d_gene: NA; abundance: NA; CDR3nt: TGTGCCAGCAGCAGACAGCTGAACACTGAAGCTTTCTTT; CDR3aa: CASSRQLNTEAFF
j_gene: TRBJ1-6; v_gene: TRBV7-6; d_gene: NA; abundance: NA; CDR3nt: TGTGCCAGCAGCTTAGGGGCACCCGAATCACCCCTCCACTTT; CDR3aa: CASSLGAPESPLHF
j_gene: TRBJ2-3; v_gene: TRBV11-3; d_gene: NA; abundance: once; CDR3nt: TGTGCCAGCACCCCGCGGGGTGGAGATACGCAGTATTTT; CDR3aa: CASTPRGGDTQYF
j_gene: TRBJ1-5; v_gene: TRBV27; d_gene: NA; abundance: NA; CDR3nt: TGTGCCAGCAGTTTATCGTGGGCTATAGGCAATCAGTCCCAGCATTTT; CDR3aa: CASSLSWAIGNQSQHF
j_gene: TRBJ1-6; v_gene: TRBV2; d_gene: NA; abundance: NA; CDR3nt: TGTGCCAGCAGTGGACAGGCAGCGAATTCACCCCTCCACTTT; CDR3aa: CASSGQAANSPLHF
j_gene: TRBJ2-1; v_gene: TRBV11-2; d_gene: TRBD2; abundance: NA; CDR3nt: TGTGCCAGCAGCCCGGACGCGGGGGGTCGTGAGCAGTTCTTC; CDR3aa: CASSPDAGGREQFF
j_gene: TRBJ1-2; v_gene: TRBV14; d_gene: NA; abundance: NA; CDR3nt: TGTGCCAGCAGCCAAGATTTTTGGGGGGGCAATTCCTATGGCTACACCTTC; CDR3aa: CASSQDFWGGNSYGYTF
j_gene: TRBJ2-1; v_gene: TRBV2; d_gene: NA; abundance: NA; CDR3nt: TGTGCCAGCAGTGGCAGGAATGAGCAGTTCTTC; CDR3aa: CASSGRNEQFF
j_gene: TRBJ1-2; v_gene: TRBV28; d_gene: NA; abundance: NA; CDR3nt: TGTGCCAGCAGTTTACATGAGGTCTCCCCTGTGGTCTATGGCTACACCTTC; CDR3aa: CASSLHEVSPVVYGYTF
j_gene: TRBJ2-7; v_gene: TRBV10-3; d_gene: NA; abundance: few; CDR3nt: TGTGCCATCAGTGACCCAGGGGGCCTGGGGGGGGAGCAGTACTTC; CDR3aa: CAISDPGGLGGEQYF
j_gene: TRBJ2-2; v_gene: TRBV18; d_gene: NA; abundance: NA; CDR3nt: TGTGCCAGCTCCCAACAGAACACCGGGGAGCTGTTTTTT; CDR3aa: CASSQQNTGELFF
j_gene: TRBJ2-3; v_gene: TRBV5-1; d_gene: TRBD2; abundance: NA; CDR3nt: TGCGCCAGCAGCTCGGGACTAGCGGGGGGATACACAGATACGCAGTATTTT; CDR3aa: CASSSGLAGGYTDTQYF
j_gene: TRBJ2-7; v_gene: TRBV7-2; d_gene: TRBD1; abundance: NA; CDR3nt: TGTGCCAGCAGCTTAAGGGACAGCTACGAGCAGTACTTC; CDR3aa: CASSLRDSYEQYF
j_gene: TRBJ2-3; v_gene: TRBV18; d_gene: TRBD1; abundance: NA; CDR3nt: TGTGCCAGCTCGCCCATACGACAGGGATCGAATTCAGATACGCAGTATTTT; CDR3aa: CASSPIRQGSNSDTQYF
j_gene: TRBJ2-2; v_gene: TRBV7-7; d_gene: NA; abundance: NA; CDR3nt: TGTGCCAGCAGCTTCCTCCAGTCCACCGGGGAGCTGTTTTTT; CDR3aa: CASSFLQSTGELFF
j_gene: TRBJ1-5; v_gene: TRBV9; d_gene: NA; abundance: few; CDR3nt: TGTGCCAGCAGCGTACCAGGGGAAGGAACTCAGCCCCAGCATTTT; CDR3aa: CASSVPGEGTQPQHF
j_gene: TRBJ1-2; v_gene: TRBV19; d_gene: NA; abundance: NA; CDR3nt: TGTGCCAGTAGTACGCGACAAATTTATGGCTACACCTTC; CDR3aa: CASSTRQIYGYTF
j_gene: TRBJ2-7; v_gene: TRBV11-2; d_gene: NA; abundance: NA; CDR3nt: TGTGCCAGCAGCTTAGATACAACGGGTGGGTCCTACGAGCAGTACTTC; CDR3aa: CASSLDTTGGSYEQYF
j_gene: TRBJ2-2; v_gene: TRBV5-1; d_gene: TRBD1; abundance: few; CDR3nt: TGCGCCAGCAGCTTAAGACAGGGCACCGGGGAGCTGTTTTTT; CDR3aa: CASSLRQGTGELFF
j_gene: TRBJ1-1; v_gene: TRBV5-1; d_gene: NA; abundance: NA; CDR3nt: TGCGCCAGCAGCAAAGTACAGGGCCCGAACACTGAAGCTTTCTTT; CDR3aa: CASSKVQGPNTEAFF
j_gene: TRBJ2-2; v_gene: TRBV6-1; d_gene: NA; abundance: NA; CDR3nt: TGTGCCAGCAGTGAGGGGGGGCCCCCGAACACCGGGGAGCTGTTTTTT; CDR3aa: CASSEGGPPNTGELFF
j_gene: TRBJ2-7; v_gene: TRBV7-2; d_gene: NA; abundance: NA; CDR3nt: TGTGCCAGCAGCTTCAATAGGGGGAACGAGCAGTACTTC; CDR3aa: CASSFNRGNEQYF
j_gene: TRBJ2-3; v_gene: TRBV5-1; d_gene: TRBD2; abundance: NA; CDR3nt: TGCGCCAGCAGCGACCGGGGGGATGGGGATACGCAGTATTTT; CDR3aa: CASSDRGDGDTQYF
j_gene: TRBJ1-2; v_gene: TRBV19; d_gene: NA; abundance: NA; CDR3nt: TGTGCCAGTAGTGAGGGGGACTATGGCTACACCTTC; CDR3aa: CASSEGDYGYTF
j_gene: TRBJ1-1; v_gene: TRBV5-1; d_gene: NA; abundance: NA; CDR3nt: TGCGCCAGCAGGCCCGCCGCCGGGACAATGAACACTGAAGCTTTCTTT; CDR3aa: CASRPAAGTMNTEAFF
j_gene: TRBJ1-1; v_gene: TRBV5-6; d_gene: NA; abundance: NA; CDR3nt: TGTGCCAGCACCAAACCAATGGGAGACGTGGGCACTGAAGCTTTCTTT; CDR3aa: CASTKPMGDVGTEAFF
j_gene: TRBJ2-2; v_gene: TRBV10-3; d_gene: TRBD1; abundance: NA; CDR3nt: TGTGCCATCAGTGAGCGCGGGACAGGGGGCGACTCGTCCGGGGAGCTGTTTTTT; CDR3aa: CAISERGTGGDSSGELFF
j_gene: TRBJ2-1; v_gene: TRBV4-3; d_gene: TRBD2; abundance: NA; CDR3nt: TGCGCCAGCAGCCAAGTGGGCGGGAGCTCCTACAATGAGCAGTTCTTC; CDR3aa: CASSQVGGSSYNEQFF
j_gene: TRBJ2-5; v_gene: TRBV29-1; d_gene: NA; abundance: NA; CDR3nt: TGCAGCATTCCGGGGGTCATAGGGACCCAGTACTTC; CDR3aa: CSIPGVIGTQYF
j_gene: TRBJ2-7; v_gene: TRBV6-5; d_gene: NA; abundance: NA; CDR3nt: TGTGCCAGCAGCCAACCTTCCAGCTCCTACGAGCAGTACTTC; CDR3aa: CASSQPSSSYEQYF
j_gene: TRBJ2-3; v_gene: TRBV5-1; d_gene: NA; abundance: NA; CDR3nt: TGCGCCAGCAGCACAGTCAGGGGTACAGATACGCAGTATTTT; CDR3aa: CASSTVRGTDTQYF
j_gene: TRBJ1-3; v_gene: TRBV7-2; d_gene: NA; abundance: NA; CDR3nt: TGTGCCAGCAGCTCAGCCACGACTCGAAACACCATATATTTT; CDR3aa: CASSSATTRNTIYF
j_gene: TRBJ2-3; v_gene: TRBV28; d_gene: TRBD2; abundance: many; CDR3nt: TGTGCCAGCAGGATATCGGGACTAGGCCCCTCACAGGATACGCAGTATTTT; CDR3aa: CASRISGLGPSQDTQYF